These 17 T cell receptor beta chains originate from one sample sequenced in a study of CD8+ T cells in alopecia areata. Treatment meaning: oral pan-JAK inhibitor, 5-10 mg twice daily. cDNA prepared by RNA extraction and subsequent reverse transcription served as the template for sequencing. This table comes from immunoSEQ multiplex PCR, and its TCRdb copy is limited to in-frame clones, with some not included. The table includes 200,000 to 250,000 clones, under 75% detected once. The sample here was CD4+ T cells sorted from blood, taken at week 4, from a patient treated with tofacitinib. These receptor sequences come from a human donor with alopecia areata.

Comment on this clone: The same CDR3 can be traced to other DNA sequences in this sample. The chain couples TRBV5-1 to TRBJ1-5; D remains ambiguous. Trimming stripped 0 bases from V and 3 bases from J, with 7 bases between. Germline loops: CDR1 SGHRS, CDR2 YFSETQ. This CDR3 region has 14 residues. CDR3 loop: CASSLGGTNQPQHF. The CDR3 coding sequence is TGCGCCAGCAGCTTGGGTGGTACCAATCAGCCCCAGCATTTT.

About this clone: This may come from a read error, since a much larger clone is one base off. J is TRBJ2-3 and V is TRBV25-1; no definite D call. Germline CDR1 is MGHDK and CDR2 is SYGVNS. The CDR3 sequence is 12 residues long. The V end was cut by 4 bases, the J end by 2 bases, with 4 bases between. The CDR3 region is CASSVYTDTQYF. The CDR3 region has the DNA TGTGCCAGCAGTGTTTACACAGATACGCAGTATTTT.

The V call is TRBV2, the J call TRBJ1-5, with a weak D call TRBD1 (6 bases). The CDR3 runs 13 residues. Germline lookup yields CDR1 SNHLY and CDR2 FYNNEI. Trimming pared 7 bases from V and 5 bases from J, leaving 12 bases between. The CDR3 DNA is TGTGCCAGCAAGGGGGTTAGTGATCAGCCCCAGCATTTT. It translates to CASKGVSDQPQHF.

In its sample, this clone was seen a few times. This chain links TRBV18 with TRBJ1-2; D is uncertain. This CDR3 is built from 14 residues. Trimming took off 1 base at V and 1 base at J, with 7 bases between the two ends. In germline, CDR1 is KGHSH, CDR2 LQKENI. Here the CDR3 reads CASSPQKINYGYTF. The CDR3 nucleotides read TGTGCCAGCTCACCACAGAAAATTAACTATGGCTACACCTTC.

V and J are TRBV29-1 and TRBJ2-2, with 9 bases aligning to TRBD1. Looked up from germline, CDR1 is SQVTM and CDR2 is ANQGSEA. The CDR3 contains 16 residues. The junction had 6 bases not matched to a gene; V was cut back by 1 base and J by 3 bases. CDR3 in amino acids: CSVEGGTGPYTGELFF. The CDR3 nucleotides are TGCAGCGTTGAAGGCGGGACAGGGCCGTACACCGGGGAGCTGTTTTTT.

The CDR3 reads CASIRVPHTGELFF. DNA for the CDR3: TGTGCCAGCATCCGGGTTCCTCACACCGGGGAGCTGTTTTTT. The chain combines TRBV7-9 with TRBJ2-2; D unresolved. V was trimmed by 7 bases and J by 3 bases, leaving 12 bases between them. The germline gives CDR1 SEHNR, CDR2 FQNEAQ (reference sequence). This CDR3 is built from 14 residues.

V gene TRBV29-1 combines with J gene TRBJ1-1; D is unclear. Germline V gives CDR1 SQVTM, CDR2 ANQGSEA. V lost 5 bases, J lost 1 base, and 8 bases lay in between. The CDR3 is made up of 12 amino acids. The chain's CDR3 is CSVCVGNTEAFF. As DNA, the CDR3 is TGCAGCGTTTGTGTTGGGAACACTGAAGCTTTCTTT.

This clone was recorded a few times. Here the CDR3 reads CASSLDTGNNEQFF. Here the CDR3 DNA reads TGCGCCAGCAGCTTGGACACAGGGAACAATGAGCAGTTCTTC. This rearrangement joins TRBV5-1 to TRBJ2-1; maybe TRBD1 (6 bases). Germline lookup yields CDR1 SGHRS and CDR2 YFSETQ. V gave up 0 bases and J gave up 5 bases, with 9 bases separating them. The CDR3 spans 14 residues.

This clone came up a few times. The V gene is TRBV5-1, the J gene TRBJ2-1; D is perhaps TRBD1 (6 bases). This CDR3 comprises 14 residues. Germline CDR1 is SGHRS and CDR2 is YFSETQ. The ends were cut back, 0 bases at V and 9 bases at J, with 13 bases in the middle. The CDR3: CASSLGQDQAEQFF. CDR3 DNA: TGCGCCAGCAGCTTGGGACAGGACCAGGCTGAGCAGTTCTTC.

The genes are TRBV15 and TRBJ2-5, with D unresolved. The CDR3 is made up of 14 amino acids. From germline, CDR1 is LNHNV and CDR2 YYDKDF (reference sequence). V shed 3 bases and J shed 1 base, with 9 bases lying between them. The CDR3: CATSSWTGQETQYF. The CDR3, as DNA: TGTGCCACCAGCAGCTGGACGGGCCAAGAGACCCAGTACTTC.

This clone was counted only a few times. This chain connects TRBV4-2 to TRBJ2-6; D remains ambiguous. Germline loops: CDR1 LGHNA, CDR2 YNFKEQ. V lost 0 bases and J lost 4, with 1 base in between. The CDR3 is 13 residues long. The CDR3 here is CASSQEGANVLTF. The CDR3 nucleotides are TGTGCCAGCAGCCAAGAAGGGGCCAACGTCCTGACTTTC.

This chain links TRBV10-2 with TRBJ2-5; no firm D call. The ends were cut back, 5 bases at V and 1 base at J, with 8 bases in the middle. Germline V CDR1 and CDR2: WSHSY, SAAADI. CDR3 length equals 13 residues. The CDR3 loop is CASSPLGQETQYF. DNA of the CDR3: TGCGCCAGCAGTCCCCTTGGCCAAGAGACCCAGTACTTC.

This clone was recorded a few times. The gene calls are TRBV29-1 and TRBJ2-1, with D possibly TRBD2 on 6 matching bases. The CDR3 extends over 14 amino acids. V lost 4 bases and J 5 bases, leaving 15 bases between the germline ends. In germline, CDR1 is SQVTM, CDR2 ANQGSEA. The CDR3 is CSVVLYGRDNEQFF. The CDR3, as DNA: TGCAGCGTTGTTCTTTACGGGAGAGACAATGAGCAGTTCTTC.

The chain uses TRBV27 and TRBJ1-1, with D uncertain. The germline V gene encodes CDR1 MNHEY and CDR2 SMNVEV (reference sequence). V was clipped by 5 bases and J by 8 bases, with 15 bases between them. This CDR3 region has 13 residues. Written as DNA, the CDR3 is TGTGCCAGCAGTCCCGAAACCGCGCGGGAAGCTTTCTTT. It is translated as CASSPETAREAFF.

The rearrangement links TRBV18 to TRBJ1-1; D call uncertain. The ends were cut back, 2 bases at V and 5 bases at J, with 12 bases in the middle. The CDR3 totals 14 residues. Germline CDR1 KGHSH, CDR2 LQKENI. The CDR3 sequence: CASSPGVGKTEAFF. CDR3 coding DNA: TGTGCCAGCTCACCAGGTGTGGGTAAGACTGAAGCTTTCTTT.

A few counts support this clone. The chain has TRBV2 and TRBJ1-6; unclear D gene. The CDR3 totals 14 residues. V was cut by 7 bases and J by 7 bases, with 14 bases left in between. The germline V gene encodes CDR1 SNHLY and CDR2 FYNNEI. The DNA of the CDR3 is TGTGCCAGCACTCTCCAAATGGGGAATTCACCCCTCCACTTT. It yields the protein CASTLQMGNSPLHF.

This clone appeared once. The CDR3 nucleotides are TGTGCCTGTTCCCCCGGAGGGAGCGAGACCCAGTACTTC. Its translation is CACSPGGSETQYF. The gene calls are TRBV30 and TRBJ2-5; a weak D match, TRBD2 (6 bases). Germline V gene lookup returns CDR1 GTSNPN and CDR2 SVGIG (reference sequence). The V gene lost 6 bases and the J gene lost 5 bases, with 16 bases spanning the gap. The CDR3 runs 13 residues.